The next 22 T cell receptor beta chains were all read from a single sample in a study of blood T cell repertoires in COVID-19. Clones were sequenced by immunoSEQ multiplex PCR, and TCRdb holds only the in-frame ones, with some missing. The sample lists about 200,000 clones; around 81% were seen once. Sequencing was carried out using peripheral blood. The receptors derive from a woman aged 70-85 years with acute or convalescent COVID-19.

About this clone itself: This sample includes further DNA sequences coding for the same CDR3. V usage is TRBV5-1 and J usage is TRBJ1-1; D gene ambiguous. The germline gives CDR1 SGHRS, CDR2 YFSETQ. The germline V and J ends were trimmed by 0 bases and 0 bases, with 6 bases remaining between them. The CDR3 is 14 residues long. Here the CDR3 reads CASSLDSLNTEAFF. CDR3 nucleotides: TGCGCCAGCAGCTTGGATTCGTTGAACACTGAAGCTTTCTTT.

The gene calls are TRBV11-3 and TRBJ2-2; 10 bases align to TRBD2. The germline gives CDR1 SGHNT, CDR2 YENEEA. With 0 bases clipped from V and 0 bases from J, the junction kept 7 bases outside the gene matches. CDR3 size: 19 residues. CDR3 nucleotides: TGTGCCAGCAGCTTAGATAGGCTGACTAGCGGGTCGAACACCGGGGAGCTGTTTTTT. Translating gives CASSLDRLTSGSNTGELFF. Together with reference TRBV11-3 and TRBJ2-2, the CDR3 gives the full variable domain: EAGVVQSPRYKIIEKKQPVAFWCNPISGHNTLYWYLQNLGQGPELLIRYENEEAVDDSQLPKDRFSAERLKGVDSTLKIQPAELGDSAVYLCASSLDRLTSGSNTGELFFGEGSRLTVL.

Turning to this clone: The same CDR3 arises from other DNA sequences in this sample as well. V gene TRBV30 combines with J gene TRBJ1-3, with 9 positions matching TRBD1. Germline lookup yields CDR1 GTSNPN and CDR2 SVGIG (reference sequence). The length of the CDR3 is 12 residues. The J segment lost 8 bases and the V segment lost 3 bases, leaving 2 bases of the junction unmatched. The CDR3 DNA reads TGTGCCTGGAGGGACAGGGGAGACACCATATATTTT. Translation gives CAWRDRGDTIYF.

This chain connects TRBV7-9 to TRBJ2-2; D ambiguous. The V gene lost 1 base and the J gene lost 3 bases, with 6 bases spanning the gap. Germline CDR1 is SEHNR and CDR2 is FQNEAQ (reference sequence). The CDR3 runs 14 residues. The CDR3 here is CASSLETDTGELFF. CDR3 DNA: TGTGCCAGCAGCTTAGAAACAGACACCGGGGAGCTGTTTTTT.

The CDR3: CASSVGFSSGNTIYF. The CDR3 DNA sequence: TGTGCCAGCAGCGTAGGGTTCAGCTCTGGAAACACCATATATTTT. The chain uses TRBV9 and TRBJ1-3; D gene unclear. Germline values: CDR1 SGDLS, CDR2 YYNGEE. The CDR3 totals 15 residues. V was pared by 0 bases and J by 0 bases, with 7 bases between.

The chain carries TRBV11-1 and TRBJ2-6; 7 nucleotides align to TRBD1. CDR1 and CDR2 from the germline V gene are SGHAT and FQDESV (reference sequence). This CDR3 spans 15 amino acids. V trimming: 5 bases; J trimming: 1 base; junction bases outside the gene matches: 2. CDR3 protein: CASSETGSGANVLTF. The DNA of the CDR3 is TGTGCCAGCAGCGAGACAGGGTCTGGGGCCAACGTCCTGACTTTC.

The rearrangement uses TRBV9 and TRBJ1-4, with a possible D match to TRBD1 (5 bases). The CDR3 is 15 residues long. In germline, CDR1 is SGDLS, CDR2 YYNGEE. Trimming took off 4 bases at V and 6 bases at J, with 16 bases between the two ends. The CDR3 protein is CASSPQGLSDEKLFF. The CDR3 bases are TGTGCCAGCAGCCCGCAGGGACTGAGTGATGAAAAACTGTTTTTT.

This clone came up once. The gene calls are TRBV28 and TRBJ1-2; 7 bases fit TRBD1. Germline V gene sequence: CDR1 MDHEN, CDR2 SYDVKM. The CDR3 has 12 amino acids. V dropped 5 bases and J dropped 8; count of bases not matched to a gene: 5. CDR3 protein: CASSKQGLGYTF. CDR3 DNA: TGTGCCAGCAGTAAACAGGGGCTGGGCTACACCTTC.

This clone was counted only a few times. The gene calls are TRBV2 and TRBJ1-6, with D hard to call. V dropped 3 bases and J dropped 3 bases, with 9 bases sitting between them. This CDR3 is built from 15 residues. Germline V lookup: CDR1 SNHLY, CDR2 FYNNEI. CDR3 DNA sequence: TGTGCCAGCAGTGAGACTGCAAACTATAATTCACCCCTCCACTTT. Translating gives CASSETANYNSPLHF.

The gene calls are TRBV24-1 and TRBJ2-5; TRBD1 matches at 9 bases. Germline assignment: CDR1 KGHDR and CDR2 SFDVKD. This CDR3 contains 15 residues. V trimming: 4 bases; J trimming: 4 bases; junction bases outside the gene matches: 6. The CDR3 DNA is TGTGCCACCAGTGACTTTGGGACAGGGAGAGAGACCCAGTACTTC. It specifies CATSDFGTGRETQYF.

V is TRBV19 and J is TRBJ2-5; D may be TRBD2 (5 bases). Per germline, CDR1 LNHDA and CDR2 SQIVND (reference sequence). V was trimmed by 4 bases and J by 1 base, leaving 10 bases between them. The CDR3 runs 14 residues. The CDR3 loop reads CASSSGRSQETQYF. Here the CDR3 DNA reads TGTGCCAGTAGTAGCGGGCGGAGCCAAGAGACCCAGTACTTC.

In its sample, this clone was seen many times. This chain uses TRBV19 with TRBJ2-7; 9 bases align to TRBD2. Germline V gene data show CDR1 as LNHDA and CDR2 as SQIVND (reference sequence). The CDR3 extends over 15 amino acids. The V segment lost 7 bases and the J segment 4 bases; nucleotides outside the gene matches: 11. As DNA, the CDR3 is TGTGCCAGTACCCCCGAGACTAGCGGCTCTTACGAGCAGTACTTC. This translates into CASTPETSGSYEQYF.

The chain couples TRBV24-1 to TRBJ1-1, with 8 bases lining up with TRBD1. This CDR3 contains 14 residues. Losses at the gene ends were 4 bases for V and 8 bases for J; bases not matched to a gene: 8. Germline V gene sequence: CDR1 KGHDR, CDR2 SFDVKD. CDR3 protein: CATSDHGQGREAFF. The CDR3 coding sequence is TGTGCCACCAGTGACCACGGACAGGGACGAGAAGCTTTCTTT.

This rearrangement joins TRBV7-8 to TRBJ2-7; D gene ambiguous. Germline CDR1 and CDR2: SGHVS and FQNEAQ. With 0 bases removed from V and 0 bases from J, the gap between germline ends came to 9 bases. The CDR3 has 15 amino acids. The CDR3 coding sequence is TGTGCCAGCAGCTTAGCACAGCCAGGCTCCTACGAGCAGTACTTC. Protein: CASSLAQPGSYEQYF.

By sample fraction, this clone is medium-sized. The CDR3 here is CASSELIGGLSTEAFF. The DNA of the CDR3 is TGTGCCAGCAGTGAATTGATCGGGGGGCTGAGCACTGAAGCTTTCTTT. The gene calls are TRBV6-1 and TRBJ1-1, with D possibly TRBD1 on 6 matching bases. The CDR3 length is 16 residues. In germline, CDR1 is MNHNS, CDR2 SASEGT. The V end lost 2 bases, the J end lost 4 bases, and 17 bases lay between the germline ends.

The chain carries TRBV5-4 and TRBJ2-7; 10 positions agree with TRBD2. Looked up from germline, CDR1 is SGHNT and CDR2 is YYREEE (reference sequence). Unmatched junction bases numbered 10, after V lost 4 bases and J lost 6 bases. This CDR3 contains 15 residues. DNA of the CDR3: TGTGCCAGCAGCCTGGGAGGGCTAGCGGGAGCCGAGCAGTACTTC. Its protein is CASSLGGLAGAEQYF.

The V gene is TRBV29-1, the J gene TRBJ2-7; TRBD1 matches 9 bases. V trimming: 5 bases; J trimming: 2 bases; junction bases outside the gene matches: 10. CDR3 length equals 15 residues. Germline V gene data show CDR1 as SQVTM and CDR2 as ANQGSEA. The CDR3: CSVRYGTGPTYEQYF. As DNA, the CDR3 is TGCAGCGTTCGGTATGGGACAGGGCCCACCTACGAGCAGTACTTC.

The genes are TRBV9 and TRBJ1-1; maybe TRBD1 (6 bases). V gave up 4 bases and J gave up 4 bases, with 20 bases separating them. The CDR3 has 16 amino acids. Per germline, CDR1 SGDLS and CDR2 YYNGEE. Written as DNA, the CDR3 is TGTGCCAGCAGCCCTGACGGACAGAGTCCTGTCACTGAAGCTTTCTTT. Translation gives CASSPDGQSPVTEAFF.

The chain has TRBV30 and TRBJ1-1; D call uncertain. This CDR3 spans 14 amino acids. Germline CDR1 reads GTSNPN; CDR2 reads SVGIG (reference sequence). With 0 bases removed from V and 0 bases from J, the gap between germline ends came to 8 bases. The CDR3 DNA reads TGTGCCTGGAGTGTAAACAGCTTGAACACTGAAGCTTTCTTT. Encoded protein: CAWSVNSLNTEAFF.

The J gene is TRBJ1-1, the V gene TRBV5-1; 7 nucleotides agree with TRBD1. Trimming at V came to 3 bases and at J to 4 bases, leaving 6 bases not matched to a gene. This CDR3 has 14 amino acids. The germline gives CDR1 SGHRS, CDR2 YFSETQ. The CDR3 loop reads CASSSQGGSTEAFF. In DNA, the CDR3 is TGCGCCAGCAGCTCCCAGGGGGGTTCCACTGAAGCTTTCTTT. The whole variable domain, remainder taken from reference TRBV5-1 and TRBJ1-1, is KAGVTQTPRYLIKTRGQQVTLSCSPISGHRSVSWYQQTPGQGLQFLFEYFSETQRNKGNFPGRFSGRQFSNSRSEMNVSTLELGDSALYLCASSSQGGSTEAFFGQGTRLTVV.

This rearrangement joins TRBV9 to TRBJ1-2, with D tentatively TRBD1 (6 bases). Deletions cut 5 bases from V and 5 bases from J, with 16 bases between. This CDR3 is built from 14 residues. Germline-derived CDR1 and CDR2 are SGDLS and YYNGEE. The CDR3 sequence: CASSSLDSQYGYTF. CDR3 nucleotides: TGTGCCAGCAGTTCCCTGGACAGTCAGTATGGCTACACCTTC.

The chain couples TRBV19 to TRBJ2-1; 9 bases align to TRBD2. The CDR3 runs to 16 residues. Germline V gene lookup returns CDR1 LNHDA and CDR2 SQIVND (reference sequence). V shed 4 bases and J 4 bases; nucleotides not matched to a gene: 8. In nucleotides, the CDR3 is TGTGCCAGTAGTACACCAGCGGGAGGAGAATACAATGAGCAGTTCTTC. Protein: CASSTPAGGEYNEQFF. Complete variable domain (other parts from reference TRBV19 and TRBJ2-1): DGGITQSPKYLFRKEGQNVTLSCEQNLNHDAMYWYRQDPGQGLRLIYYSQIVNDFQKGDIAEGYSVSREKKESFPLTVTSAQKNPTAFYLCASSTPAGGEYNEQFFGPGTRLTVL.